This TCR beta chain was sequenced during a study of PD-L1 blockade in urothelial cancer. As for the study in general: Bladder-origin urothelial cancer in males covered about 90% of the roughly 30 patients. Blood was analyzed 3 weeks (second dose) and 6 weeks after treatment start. Peripheral blood specimens exhibited a median yield of approximately 140,000 T cells.

This clone occurred once. For each patient, 1 to 8 samples were obtained, pretreatment and on-treatment. Only in-frame clones appear in the TCRdb table, and some are missing; sequencing was by immunoSEQ multiplex PCR. The top ten hold around a tenth of the sample, which has 75,000 to 95,000 clones, 85% to 95% seen once. The CDR3 spans 17 residues. Germline V gene sequence: CDR1 LNHDA, CDR2 SQIVND (reference sequence). V gave up 8 bases and J gave up 0 bases; unmatched junction bases: 12. The source was PBMCs, collected around atezolizumab (anti-PD-L1) treatment. This receptor was identified in a man in his 60s with urothelial cancer. The V and J genes are TRBV19 and TRBJ1-5; 8 bases agree with TRBD1. The DNA for the CDR3 is TGTGCCAGTCTCCCTCGGGGGGACAGGTATAGCAATCAGCCCCAGCATTTT. As protein: CASLPRGDRYSNQPQHF.